The 28 T cell receptor beta chains below all came from one sample that was sequenced in a study of CXCR3-negative and CXCR3-positive naive CD8 T cells. The method, 5' RACE with UMI labels, was used to prepare the TRB cDNA libraries. TCRdb reprocessed the 5' RACE reads and keeps a single row for each CDR3 protein, giving no DNA. This table holds 50,000 to 65,000 distinct CDR3 sequences. What these receptors recognize is not known. Findings and caveats of the study: Naive cells positive for CXCR3 carried more hydrophobic TRB CDR3s than CXCR3-negative ones.

Sequenced material: naive CXCR3+ CD8+ T cells from blood. Sample subset: CD45RO-CCR7+CD27+CD95- naive CD8+ T cells expressing CXCR3 (TNR3+). The receptors come from a human donor in good health. Some clones in this sample may be carry-over from other donors' samples.

This chain connects TRBV4-2 to TRBJ1-1; TCRdb's D gene call, TRBD1, goes unchecked for lack of DNA. The V gene's germline CDR1 is LGHNA and CDR2 YNFKEQ. There are 14 residues in the CDR3. The CDR3 reads CASSHTGLNTEAFF.

V usage is TRBV29-1 and J usage is TRBJ1-4; absent DNA, TCRdb's TRBD1 call cannot be checked. The length of the CDR3 is 11 residues. Per germline, CDR1 SQVTM and CDR2 ANQGSEA. The CDR3 spells CSVWTEGKLFF.

The rearrangement links TRBV12-3 or TRBV12-4 to TRBJ1-5. The CDR3 length is 15 residues. The CDR3: CASTGTAYSNQPQHF.

This sequence joins TRBV27 and TRBJ2-7. CDR1 MNHEY and CDR2 SMNVEV come from the germline V gene (reference sequence). The CDR3 sequence is 13 residues long. The CDR3 reads CASSFGEHYEQYF.

The chain is built from TRBV28 and TRBJ2-3; lacking DNA, the TRBD2 call made by TCRdb goes unchecked. CDR1 and CDR2 from the germline V gene are MDHEN and SYDVKM. This CDR3 region has 17 residues. This chain's CDR3 is CASSPATAGGQSDTQYF.

The chain employs TRBV27 and TRBJ2-7; the TCRdb D gene call, TRBD1, has no DNA to confirm it. This CDR3 comprises 14 residues. Germline CDR1 reads MNHEY; CDR2 reads SMNVEV (reference sequence). The CDR3 spells CASSFTGQTYEQYF.

The rearrangement joins TRBV7-2 to TRBJ2-3; with no DNA, the TCRdb D assignment of TRBD2 cannot be verified. The CDR3 sequence is 17 residues long. Germline-derived CDR1 and CDR2 are SGHTA and FQGNSA. The CDR3 is CASSSRSSLLDTDTQYF.

This chain joins TRBV7-6 and TRBJ2-3. Germline assignment: CDR1 SGHVS and CDR2 FNYEAQ. This CDR3 spans 13 amino acids. CDR3 in amino acids: CASTFYNTDTQYF.

CDR3 protein: CASSVAPRYEQYF. The V gene is TRBV9, the J gene TRBJ2-7. CDR1 and CDR2 from the germline V gene are SGDLS and YYNGEE. The CDR3 is 13 amino acids.

The rearrangement joins TRBV15 to TRBJ2-1; TCRdb selects TRBD2, and the lack of DNA leaves this call unchecked. There are 14 residues in the CDR3. Looked up from germline, CDR1 is LNHNV and CDR2 is YYDKDF (reference sequence). The CDR3: CATSRAGGRGEQFF.

The genes are TRBV20-1 and TRBJ2-1; there is no DNA to check the TCRdb D call of TRBD2. CDR1 is DFQATT and CDR2 is SNEGSKA in the germline V gene (reference sequence). The CDR3 is 15 amino acids. The CDR3 loop is CSAVTGRVSYNEQFF.

V and J are TRBV25-1 and TRBJ2-3; TCRdb reports TRBD2, a call that lacks DNA to check it against. Germline lookup yields CDR1 MGHDK and CDR2 SYGVNS. The CDR3 is 14 residues long. The CDR3 here is CASGRGLGPDTQYF.

V gene TRBV14 combines with J gene TRBJ1-1; TCRdb's D gene call, TRBD1, goes unchecked for lack of DNA. CDR3 size: 13 residues. Germline V CDR1 and CDR2: SGHDN, FVKESK. CDR3 sequence: CASSLPGGAEAFF.

J is TRBJ1-1 and V is TRBV28. The CDR3 is 14 amino acids. Germline CDR1 is MDHEN and CDR2 is SYDVKM. CDR3 sequence reads: CASSFWRLNTEAFF.

The rearrangement joins TRBV18 to TRBJ2-1. Looked up from germline, CDR1 is KGHSH and CDR2 is LQKENI. The CDR3 totals 13 residues. This CDR3 reads CASSPWTGNEQFF.

The chain is built from TRBV29-1 and TRBJ2-1; TCRdb gives TRBD2 as the D gene, but with no DNA this cannot be confirmed. Looked up from germline, CDR1 is SQVTM and CDR2 is ANQGSEA. The CDR3 is 19 amino acids. The CDR3 is CSLEGEAGALGGVYNEQFF.

CDR3 in amino acids: CASQDRQETQYF. The chain has TRBV25-1 and TRBJ2-5; TCRdb picks TRBD1, but there is no DNA to check that call. Germline V CDR1 and CDR2: MGHDK, SYGVNS. The CDR3 contains 12 residues.

The chain is built from TRBV29-1 and TRBJ2-5; TCRdb's assignment of TRBD1 cannot be checked, as there is no DNA. Germline lookup yields CDR1 SQVTM and CDR2 ANQGSEA. The CDR3 has 16 amino acids. The CDR3 protein is CSVVPGQGINQETQYF.

The CDR3 spells CATSRDPAGQSSYNEQFF. The gene calls are TRBV15 and TRBJ2-1; the D call from TCRdb, TRBD2, cannot be confirmed without DNA. From germline, CDR1 is LNHNV and CDR2 YYDKDF (reference sequence). This CDR3 region has 18 residues.

This chain connects TRBV20-1 to TRBJ2-7; TCRdb's D call of TRBD2 is untestable without DNA. Germline assignment: CDR1 DFQATT and CDR2 SNEGSKA (reference sequence). This CDR3 has 18 amino acids. CDR3: CSARDLRASSGGSYEQYF.

V is TRBV7-3 and J is TRBJ2-2; TCRdb lists TRBD1, though no DNA is available to test this call. The germline gives CDR1 SGHTA, CDR2 FQGTGA. The CDR3 sequence is 18 residues long. CDR3 residues: CASSPNPGTGARGGELFF.

The chain is built from TRBV29-1 and TRBJ2-1; TCRdb's D call, TRBD1, is unchecked because there is no DNA. Germline CDR1 and CDR2: SQVTM and ANQGSEA. This CDR3 has 13 residues. The CDR3 reads CSVGRQNFNEQFF.

The J gene is TRBJ2-1, the V gene TRBV7-9; the D call of TRBD1 rests on TCRdb alone, since no DNA is present to check it. The germline gives CDR1 SEHNR, CDR2 FQNEAQ (reference sequence). The CDR3 extends over 13 amino acids. CDR3 in amino acids: CAGILAGGREQFF.

The chain has TRBV5-1 and TRBJ2-7. CDR1 and CDR2 from the germline V gene are SGHRS and YFSETQ. The CDR3 runs to 14 residues. CDR3 residues: CASGKTVSSYEQYF.

The CDR3 protein is CASTAGTGINEQFF. This chain links TRBV7-2 with TRBJ2-1; without DNA, the TCRdb call of TRBD1 cannot be checked. Germline-derived CDR1 and CDR2 are SGHTA and FQGNSA. The CDR3 totals 14 residues. Looking up the rest from reference TRBV7-2 and TRBJ2-1 gives the full variable domain: GAGVSQSPSNKVTEKGKDVELRCDPISGHTALYWYRQSLGQGLEFLIYFQGNSAPDKSGLPSDRFSAERTGGSVSTLTIQRTQQEDSAVYLCASTAGTGINEQFFGPGTRLTVL.

The CDR3 here is CASSYYPPGAAYNEQFF. This chain joins TRBV6-5 and TRBJ2-1; TCRdb lists TRBD2, though no DNA is available to test this call. The CDR3 is 17 residues long. The germline V gene encodes CDR1 MNHEY and CDR2 SVGAGI.

CDR3 amino acids: CASNRAPEQFF. The chain is built from TRBV2 and TRBJ2-1; there is no DNA to check the TCRdb D call of TRBD2. Germline CDR1 reads SNHLY; CDR2 reads FYNNEI. CDR3 size: 11 residues.

V and J are TRBV5-5 and TRBJ2-7; the D call of TRBD1 rests on TCRdb alone, since no DNA is present to check it. Germline lookup yields CDR1 SGHKS and CDR2 YYEKEE (reference sequence). The CDR3 consists of 14 residues. CDR3 sequence: CASSPDRGSLEQYF. The complete variable domain, with remaining parts taken from reference TRBV5-5 and TRBJ2-7, reads DAGVTQSPTHLIKTRGQQVTLRCSPISGHKSVSWYQQVLGQGPQFIFQYYEKEERGRGNFPDRFSARQFPNYSSELNVNALLLGDSALYLCASSPDRGSLEQYFGPGTRLTVT.